This T cell receptor beta chain stems from a study of blood T cell repertoires in COVID-19. Profiled with immunoSEQ multiplex PCR; TCRdb holds only in-frame clones, not every one. Of about 220,000 clones in the sample, roughly 76% were seen once. There are 14 residues in the CDR3. Germline V gene sequence: CDR1 LNHDA, CDR2 SQIVND (reference sequence). The V gene lost 1 base and the J gene lost 0 bases, with 7 bases spanning the gap. V and J are TRBV19 and TRBJ2-7; D possibly corresponds to TRBD1 (5 bases). This TCR was sampled from a human donor in a cohort sampled during active COVID-19. The material sequenced was peripheral blood. CDR3 DNA: TGTGCCAGTAGTATAGTCGGACACTCCTACGAGCAGTACTTC. Amino acid sequence: CASSIVGHSYEQYF.